A single sample is the source of the 27 T cell receptor gamma chains below, sequenced in a study of Vδ1+ human thymocytes. General study results and limits: Thymic TRG and TRD repertoires appeared highly polyclonal, with Gaussian CDR3 length distributions.

The template was reverse-transcribed extracted RNA. CDR3 amplicons came from multiplex PCR with pooled V-gene forward and constant-region reverse primers. TCRdb reanalysed the multiplex PCR reads via CATT. The repertoire has about 36,000 gamma-chain clones, around 20% of them found once; the top ten carry less than 2%. Their specific antigens are unknown. Sequencing was carried out using Vdelta1+ gamma-delta thymocytes from the thymus. As for subset: FACS-sorted CD3+ TCRalphabeta- TCRVdelta1+ TCRVdelta2- thymocytes. The receptors stem from a girl under three years old who had congenital heart surgery.

This clone occurred a few times. The chain has TRGV4 and TRGJ1 or TRGJ2. Germline V lookup: CDR1 EGSTGY, CDR2 YDSYTSSV. The CDR3 is made up of 16 amino acids. With 0 bases clipped from V and 5 bases from J, the junction kept 13 bases outside the gene matches. CDR3 nucleotides: TGTGCCACCTGGGATGGGCCCTGGCAGGCTGATTATAAGAAACTCTTT. It encodes CATWDGPWQADYKKLF.

For this clone: The identical CDR3 is also encoded by other nucleotide sequences in the sample. The chain employs TRGV3 and TRGJ1 or TRGJ2. V lost 0 bases to trimming and J lost 3 bases; unmatched junction nucleotides: 5. The CDR3 sequence is 14 residues long. Germline values: CDR1 VTNTFY, CDR2 YDVSTARD (reference sequence). CDR3 loop: CATWDRRSYYKKLF. As DNA, the CDR3 is TGTGCCACCTGGGACAGGCGTAGTTATTATAAGAAACTCTTT.

The V and J genes are TRGV8 and TRGJ1 or TRGJ2. Losses at the gene ends were 3 bases for V and 1 base for J; bases not matched to a gene: 12. The CDR3 consists of 16 residues. Germline CDR1 VENAVY, CDR2 YDSYNSRV. The CDR3 loop is CATWDFWRGNYYKKLF. The CDR3 DNA sequence: TGTGCCACCTGGGATTTTTGGAGAGGAAATTATTATAAGAAACTCTTT.

This clone appeared a few times. The V call is TRGV2, the J call TRGJ1 or TRGJ2. Germline V gene lookup returns CDR1 EGSNGY and CDR2 YDSYNSKV. The CDR3 length is 14 residues. V shed 0 bases, J shed 6 bases, and the junction held 8 bases outside the gene matches. Written as DNA, the CDR3 is TGTGCCACCTGGGACGGGCCTCGGTCTTATAAGAAACTCTTT. As protein: CATWDGPRSYKKLF.

J is TRGJ1 or TRGJ2 and V is TRGV2. This CDR3 has 13 amino acids. V lost 0 bases to trimming and J lost 8 bases; unmatched junction nucleotides: 7. The V gene's germline CDR1 is EGSNGY and CDR2 YDSYNSKV. The CDR3 sequence: CATWDGGNHKKLF. The CDR3 DNA reads as TGTGCCACCTGGGACGGGGGGAATCATAAGAAACTCTTT.

This clone was counted between two and nine times. This specimen includes other DNA sequences encoding the same CDR3. The rearrangement joins TRGV4 to TRGJ1 or TRGJ2. This CDR3 is 13 amino acids long. With 0 bases clipped from V and 4 bases from J, the junction kept 3 bases outside the gene matches. In germline, CDR1 is EGSTGY, CDR2 YDSYTSSV. Here the CDR3 reads CATWDGFYYKKLF. The CDR3 bases are TGTGCCACCTGGGATGGGTTCTATTATAAGAAACTCTTT.

With regard to this clone: A read error may explain this, as a much larger clone is one base away. J is TRGJ1 or TRGJ2 and V is TRGV5. The ends lost 0 bases at V and 3 bases at J; junction bases unmatched: 5. CDR1 and CDR2 (germline): VINAFY, YDVSNSKD. This CDR3 is built from 14 residues. The CDR3 region is CATWDRPCYYKKLF. The CDR3 DNA sequence: TGTGCCACCTGGGACAGGCCCTGTTATTATAAGAAACTCTTT.

This clone was picked up a small number of times. The chain uses TRGV2 and TRGJ1 or TRGJ2. Germline V gene sequence: CDR1 EGSNGY, CDR2 YDSYNSKV. This CDR3 is 12 amino acids long. V lost 0 bases and J lost 11; bases outside the gene matches: 7. DNA for the CDR3: TGTGCCACCTGGGACGGGCTTACACAGAAACTCTTT. It encodes CATWDGLTQKLF.

This clone was seen a handful of times. The genes are TRGV8 and TRGJ1 or TRGJ2. J lost 6 bases, V lost 5 bases, and 7 bases had no gene match. This CDR3 spans 12 amino acids. Germline V CDR1 and CDR2: VENAVY, YDSYNSRV. The CDR3 sequence: CATWASPYKKLF. For the CDR3, the DNA is TGTGCCACCTGGGCGAGCCCTTATAAGAAACTCTTT.

A few counts support this clone. A much larger clone lies one base from this, so it may be a read error. The gene calls are TRGV2 and TRGJ1 or TRGJ2. The CDR3 runs 13 residues. V lost 0 bases to trimming and J lost 8 bases; unmatched junction nucleotides: 7. From germline, CDR1 is EGSNGY and CDR2 YDSYNSKV. The DNA for the CDR3 is TGTGCCACCTGGGACGGGCCGGGGCATAAGAAACTCTTT. It translates to CATWDGPGHKKLF.

This clone appeared a few times. The rearrangement joins TRGV8 to TRGJP1. V was clipped by 6 bases and J by 12 bases; unmatched bases: 4. CDR1 VENAVY and CDR2 YDSYNSRV come from the germline V gene. This CDR3 spans 10 amino acids. CDR3 protein: CATWRRFKIF. CDR3 sequence (DNA): TGTGCCACCTGGCGCCGGTTCAAGATATTT.

The chain carries TRGV9 and TRGJ1 or TRGJ2. The V and J ends lost 3 bases and 12 bases, in that order; junction bases with no gene match: 8. Germline V gene data show CDR1 as GITISATS and CDR2 as ISYDGTV (reference sequence). The CDR3 spans 11 residues. The CDR3 spells CALWESPAKLF. As DNA, the CDR3 is TGTGCCTTGTGGGAGTCGCCAGCGAAACTCTTT.

A few counts support this clone. The sample holds other DNA sequences that translate to the same CDR3. V usage is TRGV9 and J usage is TRGJ1 or TRGJ2. With V trimmed by 1 base and J by 5 bases, 5 bases remained unmatched. CDR1 and CDR2 from the germline V gene are GITISATS and ISYDGTV (reference sequence). The CDR3 has 13 amino acids. DNA for the CDR3: TGTGCCTTGTGGGAGGTCCAGGATTATAAGAAACTCTTT. As protein: CALWEVQDYKKLF.

This chain joins TRGV2 and TRGJ1 or TRGJ2. This CDR3 has 13 residues. In germline, CDR1 is EGSNGY, CDR2 YDSYNSKV. Germline trimming cut 0 bases from V and 12 bases from J; bases unmatched to any gene: 11. As DNA, the CDR3 is TGTGCCACCTGGGACGGGGTCCGGGAGGGGAAACTCTTT. Translation: CATWDGVREGKLF.

Only a few counts were recorded for this clone. Other DNA variants within this sample encode the same CDR3. The chain uses TRGV9 and TRGJ1 or TRGJ2. The CDR3 length is 12 residues. Trimming at V came to 3 bases and at J to 5 bases, leaving 4 bases not matched to a gene. Looked up from germline, CDR1 is GITISATS and CDR2 is ISYDGTV (reference sequence). The CDR3 protein is CALWESDYKKLF. The CDR3 DNA sequence: TGTGCCTTGTGGGAGTCAGATTATAAGAAACTCTTT.

This clone was observed a few times. In the same sample, other DNA sequences code for this CDR3. The rearrangement links TRGV3 to TRGJP2. V lost 1 base to trimming and J lost 5 bases; unmatched junction nucleotides: 4. The CDR3 extends over 14 amino acids. CDR1 is VTNTFY and CDR2 is YDVSTARD in the germline V gene (reference sequence). The CDR3 sequence: CATWDSRSDWIKTF. As DNA, the CDR3 is TGTGCCACCTGGGACAGCCGGAGTGATTGGATCAAGACGTTT.

This clone was found a few times. V usage is TRGV4 and J usage is TRGJ1 or TRGJ2. This CDR3 contains 12 residues. The V gene's germline CDR1 is EGSTGY and CDR2 YDSYTSSV. Trimming cost V 1 base and J 12 bases; bases outside gene matches: 9. Here the CDR3 DNA reads TGTGCCACCTGGGATGGTGGAGTCGGGAAACTCTTT. Its translation: CATWDGGVGKLF.

J is TRGJ1 or TRGJ2 and V is TRGV3. Germline V gene sequence: CDR1 VTNTFY, CDR2 YDVSTARD (reference sequence). The length of the CDR3 is 13 residues. The J segment lost 6 bases and the V segment lost 0 bases, leaving 5 bases of the junction unmatched. DNA for the CDR3: TGTGCCACCTGGGACAGGCGTCGTTATAAGAAACTCTTT. Translated, it gives CATWDRRRYKKLF.

The chain has TRGV9 and TRGJ1 or TRGJ2. Looked up from germline, CDR1 is GITISATS and CDR2 is ISYDGTV (reference sequence). Trimming took 0 bases from V and 12 from J; bases not matched to a gene: 14. This CDR3 is built from 14 residues. For the CDR3, the DNA is TGTGCCTTGTGGGAGGTGCCCCGGCGGATAGTGAAACTCTTT. It codes for CALWEVPRRIVKLF.

A remark on this clone: Given a much more abundant clone one base away, this may be a read error. The rearrangement links TRGV2 to TRGJ1 or TRGJ2. The length of the CDR3 is 13 residues. Germline V gene sequence: CDR1 EGSNGY, CDR2 YDSYNSKV. CDR3 region: CATWGGQYYKKLF. The CDR3 DNA reads TGTGCCACCTGGGGCGGGCAGTATTATAAGAAACTCTTT.

V is TRGV9 and J is TRGJ1 or TRGJ2. This CDR3 is built from 11 residues. V gave up 5 bases and J gave up 7 bases; unmatched junction bases: 5. Germline V gene lookup returns CDR1 GITISATS and CDR2 ISYDGTV (reference sequence). The CDR3 loop is CALWADYKKLF. The CDR3 DNA reads TGTGCCTTGTGGGCCGACTATAAGAAACTCTTT.

J is TRGJ1 or TRGJ2 and V is TRGV3. CDR3 length equals 15 residues. The germline V gene has CDR1 VTNTFY and CDR2 YDVSTARD (reference sequence). The trim removed 0 bases at V and 3 bases at J, leaving 8 bases unmatched. CDR3 DNA: TGTGCCACCTGGGACAGGCCAAAGGCTTATTATAAGAAACTCTTT. Translating it yields CATWDRPKAYYKKLF.

The chain joins TRGV8 to TRGJ1 or TRGJ2. The CDR3 is 10 residues long. In germline, CDR1 is VENAVY, CDR2 YDSYNSRV. V shed 0 bases, J shed 13 bases, and the junction held 3 bases outside the gene matches. DNA for the CDR3: TGTGCCACCTGGGATAGGCATAAACTCTTT. Translated: CATWDRHKLF.

The chain employs TRGV9 and TRGJ1 or TRGJ2. The CDR3 is 14 residues long. Germline values: CDR1 GITISATS, CDR2 ISYDGTV (reference sequence). J lost 2 bases, V lost 3 bases, and 7 bases had no gene match. CDR3 sequence (DNA): TGTGCCTTGTGGGAGTCGAGGGATTATTATAAGAAACTCTTT. This gives the protein CALWESRDYYKKLF.

This clone showed up just a few times. V gene TRGV2 combines with J gene TRGJ1 or TRGJ2. The germline gives CDR1 EGSNGY, CDR2 YDSYNSKV. The CDR3 runs 15 residues. The J segment lost 6 bases and the V segment lost 1 base, leaving 12 bases of the junction unmatched. CDR3 DNA: TGTGCCACCTGGGACGGTCCCTCAGAAGGTTATAAGAAACTCTTT. This codes for CATWDGPSEGYKKLF.

As regards this clone: A clone one base away is much larger, so this may be a read error. The sample has other DNA sequences that encode this CDR3 too. The chain couples TRGV4 to TRGJ1 or TRGJ2. The CDR3 has 14 residues. Looked up from germline, CDR1 is EGSTGY and CDR2 is YDSYTSSV. The V and J ends lost 0 bases and 1 base, in that order; junction bases with no gene match: 3. DNA of the CDR3: TGTGCCACCTGGGATGGGCGCAATTATTATAAGAAACTCTTT. As protein: CATWDGRNYYKKLF.

This clone occurred a few times. At the DNA level, this CDR3 is encoded by other sequences in the same sample as well. The chain joins TRGV3 to TRGJ1 or TRGJ2. The germline gives CDR1 VTNTFY, CDR2 YDVSTARD (reference sequence). The J segment lost 11 bases and the V segment lost 0 bases, leaving 7 bases of the junction unmatched. The CDR3 is 12 residues long. For the CDR3, the DNA is TGTGCCACCTGGGACAGGCCTTACGAGAAACTCTTT. This gives the protein CATWDRPYEKLF.